This is a list of T cell receptor beta chains from one sample in a study of early T cells in non-severe SARS-CoV-2 infection. Via MiXCR, TCRdb re-called the 5' RACE reads, giving one row per CDR3 protein. Seen here are about 98,000 distinct CDR3 sequences, over 13% observed once, and the top ten hold roughly 6.4%. What was sequenced was whole blood. The receptors originated from an adult who was a healthcare worker with PCR-confirmed SARS-CoV-2 infection or an uninfected control (not recorded which). The CDR3 runs from the conserved cysteine through the conserved F or W. D genes are given only for firm matches. Only some rows state a clone size, as once, few, many or a class for expanded clones.

abundance	v_gene	d_gene	j_gene	CDR3nt	CDR3aa
.	TRBV6-5	.	TRBJ2-1	TGTGCCAGCAGGACACAGGGTAGGGATGAGCAGTTCTTC	CASRTQGRDEQFF
few	TRBV7-9	TRBD2	TRBJ2-2	TGTGCCAGCAGCTTGGGGGACTATGGCACCGGGGAGCTGTTTTTT	CASSLGDYGTGELFF
.	TRBV28	TRBD1	TRBJ1-4	TGTGCCAGCAGTTTAAGGGCAGGGGGCACTAATGAAAAACTGTTTTTT	CASSLRAGGTNEKLFF
.	TRBV5-4	.	TRBJ1-1	TGTGCCAGCAGCCCGGGGGGGGGCAGGAAACACACTGAAGCTTTCTTT	CASSPGGGRKHTEAFF
many	TRBV6-2/TRBV6-3	TRBD1	TRBJ1-5	TGTGCCAGCACCGGACAGGGGCACCAGCCCCAGCATTTT	CASTGQGHQPQHF
few	TRBV6-2/TRBV6-3	.	TRBJ2-4	TGTGCCAGCAGTTTAAGGGGGAACATTCAGTACTTC	CASSLRGNIQYF
few	TRBV3-2	.	TRBJ2-2	TGTGCCAGCAGCCCCCAGACAGGGACAAACACCGGGGAGCTGTTTTTT	CASSPQTGTNTGELFF
few	TRBV5-6	.	TRBJ1-2	TGTGCCAGCAGCTTGGAAAGGTCGCGGTGGGCCCTTAACTATGGCTACACCTTC	CASSLERSRWALNYGYTF
.	TRBV5-5	.	TRBJ1-4	TGTGTCAGCCAGTCCCCTGACAGCCATAATGAAAAACTGTTTTTT	CVSQSPDSHNEKLFF
few	TRBV29-1	.	TRBJ2-5	TGCAGCGTTGAAACCGGGCCCCGGGAGACCCAGTACTTC	CSVETGPRETQYF